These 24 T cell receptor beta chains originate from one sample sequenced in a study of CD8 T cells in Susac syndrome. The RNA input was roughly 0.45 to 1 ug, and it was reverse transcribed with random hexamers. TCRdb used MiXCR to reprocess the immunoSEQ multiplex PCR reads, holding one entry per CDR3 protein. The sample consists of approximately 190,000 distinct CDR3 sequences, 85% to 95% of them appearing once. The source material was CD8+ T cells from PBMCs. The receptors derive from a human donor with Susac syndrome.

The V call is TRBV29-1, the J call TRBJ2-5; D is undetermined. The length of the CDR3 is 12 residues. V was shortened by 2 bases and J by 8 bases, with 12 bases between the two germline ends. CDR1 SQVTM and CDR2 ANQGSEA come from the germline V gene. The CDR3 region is CSVETVGNTQYF. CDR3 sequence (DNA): TGCAGCGTTGAAACAGTAGGAAATACCCAGTACTTC. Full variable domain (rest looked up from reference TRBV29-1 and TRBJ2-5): SAVISQKPSRDICQRGTSLTIQCQVDSQVTMMFWYRQQPGQSLTLIATANQGSEATYESGFVIDKFPISRPNLTFSTLTVSNMSPEDSSIYLCSVETVGNTQYFGPGTRLLVL.

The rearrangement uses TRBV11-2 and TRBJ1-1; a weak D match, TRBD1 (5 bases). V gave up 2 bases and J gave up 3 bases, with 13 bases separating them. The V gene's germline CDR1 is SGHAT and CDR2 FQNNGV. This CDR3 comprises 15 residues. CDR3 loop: CASSLQRGVDTEAFF. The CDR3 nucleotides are TGTGCCAGCAGCTTACAAAGGGGAGTAGACACTGAAGCTTTCTTT.

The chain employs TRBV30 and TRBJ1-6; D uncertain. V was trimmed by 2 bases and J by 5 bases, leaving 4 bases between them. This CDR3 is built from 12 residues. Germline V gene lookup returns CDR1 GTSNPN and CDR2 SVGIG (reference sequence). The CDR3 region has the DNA TGTGCCTGGAGTCTGGATAATTCACCCCTCCACTTT. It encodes CAWSLDNSPLHF.

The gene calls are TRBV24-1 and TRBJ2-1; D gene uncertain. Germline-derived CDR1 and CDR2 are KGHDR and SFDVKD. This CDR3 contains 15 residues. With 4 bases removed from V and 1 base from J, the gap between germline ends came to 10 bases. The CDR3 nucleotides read TGTGCCACCAGTGACCACTATTCTTCCTACAATGAGCAGTTCTTC. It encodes CATSDHYSSYNEQFF.

The CDR3 protein is CASSFKGLAGEAETQYF. For the CDR3, the DNA is TGTGCCAGCAGTTTTAAGGGACTAGCGGGAGAAGCCGAGACCCAGTACTTC. The chain joins TRBV28 to TRBJ2-5, with 14 positions matching TRBD2. The CDR3 runs to 17 residues. V shed 3 bases, J shed 5 bases, and the junction held 8 bases outside the gene matches. Germline V CDR1 and CDR2: MDHEN, SYDVKM. The whole variable domain, remainder taken from reference TRBV28 and TRBJ2-5, is DVKVTQSSRYLVKRTGEKVFLECVQDMDHENMFWYRQDPGLGLRLIYFSYDVKMKEKGDIPEGYSVSREKKERFSLILESASTNQTSMYLCASSFKGLAGEAETQYFGPGTRLLVL.

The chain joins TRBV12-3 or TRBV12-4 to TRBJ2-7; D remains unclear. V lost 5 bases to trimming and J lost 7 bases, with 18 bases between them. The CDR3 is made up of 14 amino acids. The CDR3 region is CASSPLVSFEEQYF. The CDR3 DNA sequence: TGTGCCAGCAGTCCCCTAGTCTCATTTGAGGAGCAGTACTTC.

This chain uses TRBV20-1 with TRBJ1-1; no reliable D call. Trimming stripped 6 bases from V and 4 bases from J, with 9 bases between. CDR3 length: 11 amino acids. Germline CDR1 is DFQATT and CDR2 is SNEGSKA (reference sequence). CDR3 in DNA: TGCAGTGCGCTTGAACTCACTGAAGCTTTCTTT. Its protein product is CSALELTEAFF.

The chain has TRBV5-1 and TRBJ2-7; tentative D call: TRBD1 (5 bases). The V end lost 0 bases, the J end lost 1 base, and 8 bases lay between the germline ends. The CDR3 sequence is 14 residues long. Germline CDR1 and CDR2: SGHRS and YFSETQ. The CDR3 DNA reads TGCGCCAGCAGCTTGGGGGGCGAATCCTACGAGCAGTACTTC. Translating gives CASSLGGESYEQYF.

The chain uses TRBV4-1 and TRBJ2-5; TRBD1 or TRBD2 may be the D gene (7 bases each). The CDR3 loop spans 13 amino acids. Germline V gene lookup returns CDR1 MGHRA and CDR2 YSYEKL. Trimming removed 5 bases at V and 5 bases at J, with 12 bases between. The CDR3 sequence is CASSWQGGETQYF. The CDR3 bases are TGCGCCAGCAGCTGGCAGGGGGGGGAGACCCAGTACTTC.

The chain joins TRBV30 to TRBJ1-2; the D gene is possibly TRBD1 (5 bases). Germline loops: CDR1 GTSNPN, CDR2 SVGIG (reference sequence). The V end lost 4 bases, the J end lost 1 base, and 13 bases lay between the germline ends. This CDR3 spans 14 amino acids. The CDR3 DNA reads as TGTGCCTGGAATTCTGAGGGACTTAACTATGGCTACACCTTC. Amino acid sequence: CAWNSEGLNYGYTF.

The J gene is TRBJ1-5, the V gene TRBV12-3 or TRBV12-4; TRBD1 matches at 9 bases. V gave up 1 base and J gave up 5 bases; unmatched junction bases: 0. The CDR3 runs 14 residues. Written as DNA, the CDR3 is TGTGCCAGCAGTTTAGGGGACAGGGATCAGCCCCAGCATTTT. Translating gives CASSLGDRDQPQHF.

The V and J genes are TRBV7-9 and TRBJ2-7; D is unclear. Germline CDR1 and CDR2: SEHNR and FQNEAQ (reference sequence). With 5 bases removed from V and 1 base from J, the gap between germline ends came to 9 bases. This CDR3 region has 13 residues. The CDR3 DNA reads TGTGCCAGCAGCCCGTTTGAGTCCTACGAGCAGTACTTC. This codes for CASSPFESYEQYF.

The CDR3 loop reads CASSRGQGNNYGYTF. The DNA for the CDR3 is TGTGCCAGCAGCCGTGGACAGGGTAATAACTATGGCTACACCTTC. The V gene is TRBV9, the J gene TRBJ1-2; 8 bases are a match to TRBD1. Germline V gene lookup returns CDR1 SGDLS and CDR2 YYNGEE. CDR3 length: 15 amino acids. V trimming: 4 bases; J trimming: 1 base; junction bases outside the gene matches: 6.

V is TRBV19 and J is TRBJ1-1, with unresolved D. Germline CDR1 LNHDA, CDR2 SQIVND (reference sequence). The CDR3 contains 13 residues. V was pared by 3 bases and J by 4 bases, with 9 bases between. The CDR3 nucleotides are TGTGCCAGTAGTATGTATTCTGTCACTGAAGCTTTCTTT. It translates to CASSMYSVTEAFF.

The DNA for the CDR3 is TGCGCCAGCAGCCAAGGGACAGACCGGTGGGACACTGAAGCTTTCTTT. Protein product: CASSQGTDRWDTEAFF. This rearrangement joins TRBV4-1 to TRBJ1-1; a weak D match, TRBD1 (6 bases). Germline CDR1 is MGHRA and CDR2 is YSYEKL. The CDR3 runs to 16 residues. Between the trimmed V and J ends, which lost 1 base and 3 bases, there was a span of 15 bases.

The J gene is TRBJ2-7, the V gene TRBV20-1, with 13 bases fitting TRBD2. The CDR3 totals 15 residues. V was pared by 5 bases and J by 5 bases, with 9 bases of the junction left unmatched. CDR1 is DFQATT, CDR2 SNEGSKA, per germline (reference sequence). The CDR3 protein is CSAPGTSGKGNEQYF. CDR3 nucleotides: TGCAGTGCTCCAGGGACTAGCGGGAAGGGAAACGAGCAGTACTTC.

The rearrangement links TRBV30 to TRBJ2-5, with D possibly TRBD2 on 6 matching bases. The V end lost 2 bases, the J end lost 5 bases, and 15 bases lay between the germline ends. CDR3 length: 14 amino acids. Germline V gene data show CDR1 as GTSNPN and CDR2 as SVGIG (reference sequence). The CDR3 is CAWSTPLARETQYF. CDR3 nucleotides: TGTGCCTGGAGTACCCCACTAGCTCGGGAGACCCAGTACTTC.

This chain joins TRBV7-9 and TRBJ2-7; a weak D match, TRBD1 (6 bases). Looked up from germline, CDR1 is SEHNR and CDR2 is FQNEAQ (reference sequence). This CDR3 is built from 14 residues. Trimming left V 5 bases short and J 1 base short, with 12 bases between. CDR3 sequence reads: CASSHRTESYEQYF. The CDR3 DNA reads TGTGCCAGCAGCCACCGGACAGAATCCTACGAGCAGTACTTC.

The CDR3 spells CASSLLPSGSGNEQFF. The CDR3 bases are TGTGCCAGCAGTTTATTGCCTAGCGGGAGTGGAAATGAGCAGTTCTTC. The J gene is TRBJ2-1, the V gene TRBV28; the match to TRBD2 covers 10 bases. CDR3 length: 16 residues. Trimming took 1 base from V and 7 from J; bases not matched to a gene: 7. The germline V gene has CDR1 MDHEN and CDR2 SYDVKM.

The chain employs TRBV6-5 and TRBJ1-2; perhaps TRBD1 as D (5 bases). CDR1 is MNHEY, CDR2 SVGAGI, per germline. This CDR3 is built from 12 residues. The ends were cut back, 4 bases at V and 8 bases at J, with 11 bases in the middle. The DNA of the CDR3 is TGTGCCAGCAGTTGGGGGGGGGTGGGCTACACCTTC. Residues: CASSWGGVGYTF.

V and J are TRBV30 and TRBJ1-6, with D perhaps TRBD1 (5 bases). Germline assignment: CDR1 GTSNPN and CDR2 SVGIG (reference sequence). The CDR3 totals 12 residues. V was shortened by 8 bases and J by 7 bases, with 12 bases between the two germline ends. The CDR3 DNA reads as TGTGCCGGAGAAGGGGAAAATTCACCCCTCCACTTT. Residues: CAGEGENSPLHF.

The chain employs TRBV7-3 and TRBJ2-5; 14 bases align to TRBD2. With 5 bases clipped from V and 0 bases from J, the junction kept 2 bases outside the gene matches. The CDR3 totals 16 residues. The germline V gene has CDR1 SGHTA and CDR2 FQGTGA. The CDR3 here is CASSRGLAGDQETQYF. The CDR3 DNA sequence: TGTGCCAGCAGCAGGGGACTAGCGGGGGACCAAGAGACCCAGTACTTC. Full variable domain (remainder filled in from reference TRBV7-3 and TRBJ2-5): GAGVSQTPSNKVTEKGKYVELRCDPISGHTALYWYRQSLGQGPEFLIYFQGTGAADDSGLPNDRFFAVRPEGSVSTLKIQRTERGDSAVYLCASSRGLAGDQETQYFGPGTRLLVL.

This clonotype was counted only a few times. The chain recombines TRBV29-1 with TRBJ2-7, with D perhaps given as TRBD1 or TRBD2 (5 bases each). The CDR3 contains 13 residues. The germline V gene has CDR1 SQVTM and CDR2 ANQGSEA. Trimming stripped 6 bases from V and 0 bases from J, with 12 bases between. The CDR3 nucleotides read TGCAGCGTACCCTGGGGGAACTCCTACGAGCAGTACTTC. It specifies CSVPWGNSYEQYF.

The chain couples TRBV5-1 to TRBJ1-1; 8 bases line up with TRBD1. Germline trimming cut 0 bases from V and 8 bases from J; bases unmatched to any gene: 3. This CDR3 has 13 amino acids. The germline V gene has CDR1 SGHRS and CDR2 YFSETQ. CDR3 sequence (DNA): TGCGCCAGCAGCTTGGGGACAGGGTACGAAGCTTTCTTT. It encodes CASSLGTGYEAFF.